The 5 T cell receptor beta chains below were found in one sample sequenced in a study of blood T cell repertoires in COVID-19. Assay used: immunoSEQ multiplex PCR; TCRdb lists only in-frame clones, some missing. Of over 85,000 clones in the sample, over 75% were seen once. The sequencing sample was made of peripheral blood. The receptor source for this set is a man aged 55-75 years with acute or convalescent COVID-19.

V gene TRBV2 combines with J gene TRBJ1-1; 8 nucleotides line up with TRBD1. This CDR3 comprises 16 residues. After removal of 5 bases from V and 7 bases from J, the junction contained 15 bases not matched to a gene. Germline V gives CDR1 SNHLY, CDR2 FYNNEI. DNA for the CDR3: TGTGCCAGCAGTCCCCTACGTGGCAGGGGGCTGGTTGAAGCTTTCTTT. The encoded protein is CASSPLRGRGLVEAFF.

The chain couples TRBV30 to TRBJ1-2; 7 nucleotides align to TRBD1. J lost 3 bases, V lost 3 bases, and 4 bases had no gene match. This CDR3 region has 13 residues. Germline V CDR1 and CDR2: GTSNPN, SVGIG (reference sequence). Written as DNA, the CDR3 is TGTGCCTGGAGAAGGGACAGAGACTATGGCTACACCTTC. This encodes CAWRRDRDYGYTF. The full variable domain, completed using reference TRBV30 and TRBJ1-2, is SQTIHQWPATLVQPVGSPLSLECTVEGTSNPNLYWYRQAAGRGLQLLFYSVGIGQISSEVPQNLSASRPQDRQFILSSKKLLLSDSGFYLCAWRRDRDYGYTFGSGTRLTVV.

CDR3 region: CASSSGYGYTF. The CDR3 nucleotides are TGTGCCAGCTCGAGCGGCTATGGCTACACCTTC. The chain combines TRBV5-6 with TRBJ1-2; D not certain. Germline V lookup: CDR1 SGHDT, CDR2 YYEEEE. V shed 7 bases and J shed 4 bases, with 8 bases lying between them. CDR3 length: 11 amino acids.

CDR3 nucleotide sequence: TGTGCCAGCAGCCCCACGGGACAGCAAACCGGGGAGCTGTTTTTT. Protein product: CASSPTGQQTGELFF. V and J are TRBV7-3 and TRBJ2-2; TRBD1 aligns across 7 bases. From germline, CDR1 is SGHTA and CDR2 FQGTGA. The J segment lost 5 bases and the V segment lost 5 bases, leaving 8 bases of the junction unmatched. There are 15 residues in the CDR3. Using reference TRBV7-3 and TRBJ2-2 for the parts outside the CDR3, the full variable domain is GAGVSQTPSNKVTEKGKYVELRCDPISGHTALYWYRQSLGQGPEFLIYFQGTGAADDSGLPNDRFFAVRPEGSVSTLKIQRTERGDSAVYLCASSPTGQQTGELFFGEGSRLTVL.

In regard to this clone: Additional DNA sequences in this sample encode the identical CDR3. This rearrangement joins TRBV9 to TRBJ1-5; D not certain. Germline assignment: CDR1 SGDLS and CDR2 YYNGEE. Trimming stripped 0 bases from V and 0 bases from J, with 7 bases between. The CDR3 consists of 15 residues. The CDR3 bases are TGTGCCAGCAGCGTAGACGGTTATAGCAATCAGCCCCAGCATTTT. Translated: CASSVDGYSNQPQHF.